A single sample gave rise to the 17 T cell receptor beta chains below, sequenced in a study of T cells after yellow fever vaccination. TCRdb reanalysed the 5' RACE reads using MiXCR and keeps one entry per CDR3 protein. The sample shows about 320,000 distinct CDR3 sequences, 6.8% of them seen only once. The specimen was PBMCs, collected about 41 days after the first yellow fever vaccination. The receptors originated from a man aged 18 to 30 who received the YFV17D yellow fever vaccine.

This clonotype occurred many times. The chain uses TRBV5-1 and TRBJ2-7, with TRBD1 as a possible D gene (6 bases). CDR3 length equals 14 residues. The V gene's germline CDR1 is SGHRS and CDR2 YFSETQ. Trimming pared 2 bases from V and 3 bases from J, leaving 12 bases between. For the CDR3, the DNA is TGCGCCAGCAGCTTCGAGGACAGTTTCTACGAGCAGTACTTC. Its translation is CASSFEDSFYEQYF.

The chain employs TRBV20-1 and TRBJ2-3, with 9 bases matching TRBD2. V shed 3 bases and J 5 bases; nucleotides not matched to a gene: 12. The CDR3 totals 16 residues. Germline V gives CDR1 DFQATT, CDR2 SNEGSKA (reference sequence). As DNA, the CDR3 is TGCAGTGCTAGGGTAGGGGCGGGGGGGCCTGGAGATACGCAGTATTTT. Amino acid sequence: CSARVGAGGPGDTQYF.

V usage is TRBV7-3 and J usage is TRBJ2-3, with D perhaps assigned TRBD1 or TRBD2 (5 bases each). CDR1 and CDR2 (germline): SGHTA, FQGTGA. With 2 bases removed from V and 7 bases from J, the gap between germline ends came to 10 bases. The CDR3 runs 13 residues. The CDR3, as DNA: TGTGCCAGCAGCTTATCCTGGGGACATACGCAGTATTTT. Translating it yields CASSLSWGHTQYF.

This clonotype was recorded at least ten times. The chain employs TRBV29-1 and TRBJ1-2; D remains unclear. Deletions cut 7 bases from V and 0 bases from J, with 9 bases between. The length of the CDR3 is 12 residues. Germline V gene data show CDR1 as SQVTM and CDR2 as ANQGSEA. The CDR3 coding sequence is TGCAGCGCGAGACACTCTAACTATGGCTACACCTTC. Its protein product is CSARHSNYGYTF.

A word on this clonotype: The missing conserved phenylalanine or tryptophan at the end of this CDR3 makes a read error likely. The rearrangement links TRBV5-4 to TRBJ2-5; 10 nucleotides align to TRBD2. J was trimmed by 3 bases and V by 2 bases; bases with no gene match: 4. Germline CDR1 SGHNT, CDR2 YYREEE (reference sequence). There are 15 residues in the CDR3. The CDR3 here is CASSFRLAGEETQYL. CDR3 sequence (DNA): TGTGCCAGCAGCTTTCGGCTAGCGGGGGAAGAGACCCAGTACCTC.

This clonotype turned up a few times. This chain links TRBV7-2 with TRBJ1-5, with no clear D. The length of the CDR3 is 14 residues. CDR1 is SGHTA and CDR2 is FQGNSA in the germline V gene. V lost 0 bases and J 5 bases, leaving 8 bases between the germline ends. The CDR3 loop reads CASSLAGLYQPQHF. In nucleotides, the CDR3 is TGTGCCAGCAGCTTAGCAGGGTTGTATCAGCCCCAGCATTTT.

The chain carries TRBV5-1 and TRBJ2-7; D perhaps matches TRBD2 (5 bases). Germline V gene sequence: CDR1 SGHRS, CDR2 YFSETQ. This CDR3 is built from 14 residues. Between the trimmed V and J ends, which lost 0 bases and 4 bases, there was a span of 11 bases. The CDR3 loop reads CASSLDPPGYEQYF. Written as DNA, the CDR3 is TGCGCCAGCAGCTTGGACCCACCGGGGTACGAGCAGTACTTC.

This clonotype occurred many times. The rearrangement joins TRBV28 to TRBJ1-2; 8 bases agree with TRBD1. CDR3 length: 13 residues. Trimming took 3 bases from V and 4 from J; bases not matched to a gene: 1. Germline CDR1 and CDR2: MDHEN and SYDVKM. The CDR3: CASSLTGAYGYTF. The CDR3 nucleotides read TGTGCCAGCAGTTTGACAGGGGCCTATGGCTACACCTTC.

There are many counts of this clonotype. V and J are TRBV4-3 and TRBJ2-4; TRBD2 aligns across 11 bases. The CDR3 is 17 amino acids. Trimming cost V 2 bases and J 3 bases; bases outside gene matches: 6. From germline, CDR1 is LGHNA and CDR2 YSLEER. The CDR3 loop reads CASSQLAGGGFKNIQYF. CDR3 DNA: TGCGCCAGCAGCCAACTAGCGGGGGGAGGTTTCAAAAACATTCAGTACTTC.

The genes are TRBV12-3 or TRBV12-4 and TRBJ1-3; a possible D gene is TRBD1 (5 bases). The ends were cut back, 8 bases at V and 4 bases at J, with 12 bases in the middle. The CDR3 loop spans 13 amino acids. CDR3 coding DNA: TGTGCCAGCGACAGATCCGAAGGAAACACCATATATTTT. Residues: CASDRSEGNTIYF.

At least ten counts were recorded for this clonotype. CDR3 residues: CASSSTSGGLQETQYF. The CDR3 DNA sequence: TGTGCCAGCAGTTCGACTAGCGGGGGGTTACAAGAGACCCAGTACTTC. The J gene is TRBJ2-5, the V gene TRBV6-2 or TRBV6-3; 13 nucleotides match TRBD2. This CDR3 is built from 16 residues. The V gene's germline CDR1 is MNHEY and CDR2 SVGEGT. After removal of 4 bases from V and 2 bases from J, the junction contained 4 bases not matched to a gene.

The chain links TRBV5-6 to TRBJ2-2, with D maybe TRBD1 (6 bases). The CDR3 is made up of 16 amino acids. The V gene's germline CDR1 is SGHDT and CDR2 YYEEEE. The V end lost 5 bases, the J end lost 4 bases, and 18 bases lay between the germline ends. CDR3 region: CASRQGPWYRTGELFF. The CDR3, as DNA: TGTGCCAGCAGACAGGGTCCGTGGTACCGCACCGGGGAGCTGTTTTTT.

This clonotype turned up a few times. This sequence joins TRBV4-1 and TRBJ2-3, with a possible D match to TRBD1 (6 bases). The CDR3 has 14 residues. Germline CDR1 MGHRA, CDR2 YSYEKL. The V gene lost 4 bases and the J gene lost 4 bases, with 12 bases spanning the gap. CDR3 bases: TGCGCCAGCAGCCTATGGACAGCACCAGATACGCAGTATTTT. This translates into CASSLWTAPDTQYF.

This clonotype was recorded at least ten times. The chain carries TRBV5-1 and TRBJ2-7; D possibly corresponds to TRBD1 (5 bases). Trimming cost V 1 base and J 4 bases, with 12 bases left between them. Germline loops: CDR1 SGHRS, CDR2 YFSETQ. The CDR3 runs to 14 residues. CDR3 DNA: TGCGCCAGCAGCTTGCTAGACAGCTTATACGAGCAGTACTTC. This translates into CASSLLDSLYEQYF.

The chain carries TRBV6-1 and TRBJ2-7; 9 bases agree with TRBD1. Trimming cost V 5 bases and J 4 bases; bases outside gene matches: 9. The CDR3 contains 15 residues. CDR1 and CDR2 from the germline V gene are MNHNS and SASEGT. CDR3: CASSPLGQGLYEQYF. Here the CDR3 DNA reads TGTGCCAGCAGTCCTTTAGGACAGGGGTTATACGAGCAGTACTTC.

Comment on this clonotype: Germline is not matched at one junction end, which may reflect a read error. V is TRBV5-6 and J is TRBJ2-1, with no clear D. This CDR3 is built from 12 residues. Germline lookup yields CDR1 SGHDT and CDR2 YYEEEE. The CDR3 sequence: CASSFTIREHFF. The CDR3 DNA sequence: TGTGCCAGCAGCTTTACCATTCGAGAGCATTTCTTC.

This clonotype came up a few times. The V gene is TRBV11-2, the J gene TRBJ2-4; D is uncertain. CDR3 length: 13 amino acids. Germline CDR1 reads SGHAT; CDR2 reads FQNNGV. Trimming took 5 bases from V and 6 from J, leaving 11 bases between them. The CDR3 DNA follows: TGTGCCAGCAGCCAGAGCCGAGTAAACATTCAGTACTTC. Translating it yields CASSQSRVNIQYF.